The clone carrying this T cell receptor (beta chain) was picked up a small number of times. No antigen is known for it. TCRdb reprocessed the 5' RACE reads with MiXCR, giving one entry per CDR3 protein. Here the sample spans around 470,000 distinct CDR3 sequences, about 14% being singletons. This specimen belongs to a study of identical twins. The study's findings and limits: Cross-sectional statistical analysis was relied on for the conclusions, without the same donors being followed. For cord blood, abundant beta clonotypes had fewer insertions, unlike memory repertoires, which showed none. The study found weaker excess twin sharing in beta out-of-frame sequences.

V was shortened by 10 bases and J by 2 bases, with 12 bases between the two germline ends. Germline CDR1 reads MNHEY; CDR2 reads SVGEGT. This CDR3 region has 13 residues. A further study also used this sample, focusing on yellow fever vaccine responses in identical twins. That work adds: Reportedly, the T cell response mounted by twins to vaccine seemed partly convergent, partly personalized.

The origin of this receptor is a woman between 18 and 29 years old in good health. Sequencing was done on a sample of CD4+ T cells sorted from blood. J is TRBJ1-5 and V is TRBV6-2 or TRBV6-3; D perhaps matches TRBD1 (6 bases). The CDR3 reads CATKGGGNQPQHF. The DNA of the CDR3 is TGTGCCACGAAGGGGGGCGGCAATCAGCCCCAGCATTTT.